This record looks at one T cell receptor (beta chain) sequence and its context. Its antigen remains unidentified. The CDR3 covers 18 residues. Per germline, CDR1 KGHSH and CDR2 LQKENI. V lost 5 bases to trimming and J lost 0 bases; unmatched junction nucleotides: 12. These data are taken from a study of blood T cells in healthy people across ages. It was with a sample-barcoded 5' primer and a J-beta primer mix that a second PCR of roughly 6 to 11 cycles was run. Researchers report that a template-switch adaptor with 12 random nucleotides tagged each cDNA molecule. From the 5' RACE reads, TCRdb called clonotypes with MiXCR, one entry per CDR3 protein. The sample records about 780,000 distinct CDR3 sequences, about 42% being singletons. Per sample, no less than 5 micrograms of total RNA were extracted. The study, taken as a whole, reports: Not knowing donor CMV status may have confounded expanded clonotype changes.

The chain combines TRBV18 with TRBJ2-7, with TRBD2 matching 11 bases. The sample comprised blood. This TCR was sampled from an elderly man in good health. The CDR3 reads CASSSILTSGTSSYEQYF. The CDR3 DNA reads TGTGCCAGCTCATCGATATTGACTAGCGGGACGAGCTCCTACGAGCAGTACTTC. Complete variable domain (other parts from reference TRBV18 and TRBJ2-7): NAGVMQNPRHLVRRRGQEARLRCSPMKGHSHVYWYRQLPEEGLKFMVYLQKENIIDESGMPKERFSAEFPKEGPSILRIQQVVRGDSAAYFCASSSILTSGTSSYEQYFGPGTRLTVT.